What follows are 25 T cell receptor beta chains derived from one specimen sequenced in a study of T cells in Graves' hyperthyroidism and ophthalmopathy. There were TCR beta CDR3 regions amplified from RNA transcripts. During a first-round RT-PCR of the TCR CDR3, the HTBI primer set was used. In TCRdb, the multiplex PCR reads were re-called with MiXCR into one record per CDR3 protein. This sample has roughly 710,000 distinct CDR3 sequences, with under 45% found just once. The sequenced sample was blood. The receptors here all came from a woman in her thirties or forties with Graves' hyperthyroidism.

The gene calls are TRBV10-3 and TRBJ2-3; the D gene is possibly TRBD2 (6 bases). Germline loops: CDR1 ENHRY, CDR2 SYGVKD. The CDR3 runs to 16 residues. The V end lost 4 bases, the J end lost 2 bases, and 16 bases lay between the germline ends. CDR3 in amino acids: CAISVGGVPSTDTQYF. The CDR3 DNA sequence: TGTGCCATCAGTGTTGGAGGGGTCCCGTCCACAGATACGCAGTATTTT.

This clonotype came up a few times. The chain couples TRBV12-3 or TRBV12-4 to TRBJ2-7; D perhaps matches TRBD1 (6 bases). Trimming took 4 bases from V and 1 from J, leaving 8 bases between them. The CDR3 runs 13 residues. CDR3 nucleotide sequence: TGTGCCAGCAGTTGGACAGCATCCTACGAGCAGTACTTC. This gives the protein CASSWTASYEQYF.

The chain carries TRBV29-1 and TRBJ1-2, with 8 bases aligning to TRBD1. This CDR3 spans 11 amino acids. Germline V gene sequence: CDR1 SQVTM, CDR2 ANQGSEA. The J segment lost 7 bases and the V segment lost 6 bases, leaving 4 bases of the junction unmatched. CDR3 region: CSVAGTGGYTF. For the CDR3, the DNA is TGCAGCGTCGCGGGGACAGGTGGCTACACCTTC.

This sequence joins TRBV10-3 and TRBJ2-6; TRBD2 matches 7 bases. Germline V gene data show CDR1 as ENHRY and CDR2 as SYGVKD. J was trimmed by 0 bases and V by 11 bases; bases with no gene match: 13. The CDR3 is 17 amino acids. This CDR3 is CAWGPLLAPSGANVLTF. The CDR3 nucleotides are TGTGCCTGGGGTCCGCTACTAGCGCCCTCTGGGGCCAACGTCCTGACTTTC.

The V and J genes are TRBV25-1 and TRBJ2-2; D is unresolved. V shed 3 bases and J shed 4 bases, with 9 bases lying between them. The CDR3 has 14 residues. Germline V gene lookup returns CDR1 MGHDK and CDR2 SYGVNS. The CDR3 protein is CASSDIGSTGELFF. CDR3 bases: TGTGCCAGCAGTGATATCGGGTCCACCGGGGAGCTGTTTTTT.

This clonotype turned up a few times. V gene TRBV10-3 combines with J gene TRBJ1-2; D is possibly TRBD1 (6 bases). V shed 10 bases and J shed 7 bases, with 19 bases lying between them. CDR3 length: 13 amino acids. In germline, CDR1 is ENHRY, CDR2 SYGVKD. The CDR3 coding sequence is TGTGCCAGCAGGGAAGCAGGGGTCTTTGGCTACACCTTC. Protein product: CASREAGVFGYTF.

This chain links TRBV10-3 with TRBJ1-1; possible D gene TRBD1, 6 bases. Trimming cost V 10 bases and J 2 bases, with 11 bases left between them. This CDR3 contains 12 residues. CDR1 and CDR2 from the germline V gene are ENHRY and SYGVKD. The CDR3 DNA reads as TGTGCCAACCGGACAGCCAACACTGAAGCTTTCTTT. Amino acid sequence: CANRTANTEAFF.

The CDR3 DNA sequence: TGTGCCAGCAGTTACTCGAGCAGGGGGTACACTGAAGCTTTCTTT. Translation: CASSYSSRGYTEAFF. This chain connects TRBV6-2 or TRBV6-3 to TRBJ1-1, with 7 nucleotides matching TRBD1. After removal of 0 bases from V and 3 bases from J, the junction contained 4 bases not matched to a gene. The length of the CDR3 is 15 residues. Germline V gene sequence: CDR1 MNHEY, CDR2 SVGEGT.

This clonotype was counted ten times or more. V gene TRBV7-6 combines with J gene TRBJ1-1; 7 bases align to TRBD1. Trimming cost V 4 bases and J 5 bases; bases outside gene matches: 13. Germline CDR1 and CDR2: SGHVS and FNYEAQ. The CDR3 runs to 16 residues. The CDR3 here is CASSSLEGRGSTEAFF. In nucleotides, the CDR3 is TGTGCCAGCAGCTCTCTGGAGGGCAGGGGGAGTACTGAAGCTTTCTTT.

The V and J genes are TRBV28 and TRBJ1-5; TRBD1 agrees at 9 bases. V was pared by 3 bases and J by 4 bases, with 4 bases of the junction left unmatched. Germline V gene data show CDR1 as MDHEN and CDR2 as SYDVKM. The CDR3 covers 15 residues. The CDR3 sequence is CASSLGQGRNQPQHF. CDR3 coding DNA: TGTGCCAGCAGTTTGGGACAGGGTAGGAATCAGCCCCAGCATTTT.

The J gene is TRBJ1-1, the V gene TRBV6-2 or TRBV6-3; D is undetermined. CDR1 and CDR2 from the germline V gene are MNHEY and SVGEGT. The germline V and J ends were trimmed by 10 bases and 1 base, with 19 bases remaining between them. This CDR3 spans 15 amino acids. The CDR3 DNA sequence: TGTGCCACCCGACAACGCGTCGGGAGGAACACTGAAGCTTTCTTT. Encoded protein: CATRQRVGRNTEAFF.

Comments on this clonotype: Since a much larger clone is just one base distant, this may be a read error. The chain carries TRBV10-3 and TRBJ1-5; D ambiguous. The CDR3 consists of 13 residues. The germline CDR1 and CDR2 sequences are ENHRY and SYGVKD. The germline V and J ends were trimmed by 10 bases and 3 bases, with 13 bases remaining between them. CDR3 loop: CASGFRFNQPQHF. The CDR3 DNA reads TGTGCCAGCGGTTTCCGCTTCAATCAGCCCCAGCATTTT.

Ten or more counts support this clonotype. The rearrangement joins TRBV6-5 to TRBJ1-6; TRBD1 might be the D (5 bases). Germline V gene sequence: CDR1 MNHEY, CDR2 SVGAGI. V was trimmed by 2 bases and J by 7 bases, leaving 6 bases between them. This CDR3 comprises 13 residues. The CDR3 region has the DNA TGTGCCAGCAGTTACCCAGGGAATTCACCCCTCCACTTT. It specifies CASSYPGNSPLHF.

The chain employs TRBV20-1 and TRBJ1-3, with D unclear. The V gene's germline CDR1 is DFQATT and CDR2 SNEGSKA (reference sequence). The CDR3 is 15 amino acids. With 0 bases removed from V and 1 base from J, the gap between germline ends came to 10 bases. The CDR3 DNA reads as TGCAGTGCTAGAGATTCAGACGGATCTGGAAACACCATATATTTT. Amino acid sequence: CSARDSDGSGNTIYF.

Concerning this clonotype: Since a much larger clone is just one base distant, this may be a read error. The chain employs TRBV7-2 and TRBJ1-1, with D perhaps TRBD1 (6 bases). Germline CDR1 SGHTA, CDR2 FQGNSA. This CDR3 region has 15 residues. V was trimmed by 8 bases and J by 3 bases, leaving 19 bases between them. The CDR3 loop is CASGRQTGLDTEAFF. In DNA, the CDR3 is TGTGCCAGCGGCCGACAAACAGGGTTGGACACTGAAGCTTTCTTT.

The table lists this clonotype with many counts. The gene calls are TRBV20-1 and TRBJ2-5, with 11 positions matching TRBD2. The CDR3 spans 15 residues. Looked up from germline, CDR1 is DFQATT and CDR2 is SNEGSKA (reference sequence). J lost 1 base, V lost 6 bases, and 7 bases had no gene match. CDR3 nucleotide sequence: TGCAGTGCACGAAGACTAGCGGGGCTCCAAGAGACCCAGTACTTC. Translating it yields CSARRLAGLQETQYF.

The chain has TRBV7-2 and TRBJ2-7; 9 nucleotides match TRBD1. Germline trimming cut 6 bases from V and 3 bases from J; bases unmatched to any gene: 9. The CDR3 loop spans 15 amino acids. Germline values: CDR1 SGHTA, CDR2 FQGNSA. As DNA, the CDR3 is TGTGCCAGCAGGAGGGGGGACAGGGACTACTACGAGCAGTACTTC. It yields the protein CASRRGDRDYYEQYF.

J is TRBJ1-1 and V is TRBV10-3; D ambiguous. The V end was cut by 0 bases, the J end by 4 bases, with 12 bases between. Germline-derived CDR1 and CDR2 are ENHRY and SYGVKD. This CDR3 region has 15 residues. This CDR3 is CAISESGGMATEAFF. The CDR3 bases are TGTGCCATCAGTGAGTCGGGAGGGATGGCCACTGAAGCTTTCTTT.

Worth noting for this clonotype: With a much larger clone just one base away, this may be a read error. The rearrangement uses TRBV28 and TRBJ1-2; 8 bases match TRBD1. This CDR3 is 13 amino acids long. The germline CDR1 and CDR2 sequences are MDHEN and SYDVKM. The CDR3 bases are TGTGCCAGCAGGACAGGGGAGAACTCTGGCTACACCTTC. Residues: CASRTGENSGYTF.

The chain links TRBV7-8 to TRBJ1-2; D gene uncertain. V was trimmed by 11 bases and J by 2 bases, leaving 18 bases between them. CDR1 is SGHVS and CDR2 is FQNEAQ in the germline V gene. This CDR3 comprises 14 residues. CDR3 in amino acids: CAWSFEVANYGYTF. In nucleotides, the CDR3 is TGTGCCTGGAGCTTCGAGGTAGCCAACTATGGCTACACCTTC.

This clonotype was seen repeatedly, ten times or more. The chain links TRBV7-2 to TRBJ1-1, with D possibly TRBD1 on 6 matching bases. This CDR3 contains 16 residues. From germline, CDR1 is SGHTA and CDR2 FQGNSA. With 0 bases removed from V and 7 bases from J, the gap between germline ends came to 18 bases. The CDR3 loop is CASSLAGRGRGHEAFF. The CDR3 DNA reads as TGTGCCAGCAGCTTAGCCGGCAGGGGTAGGGGCCATGAAGCTTTCTTT.

In regard to this clonotype: A much bigger clone sits one base away, suggesting this may be a read error. The chain uses TRBV19 and TRBJ1-1, with D perhaps matching TRBD1 (5 bases). V shed 3 bases and J shed 6 bases, with 5 bases lying between them. The germline gives CDR1 LNHDA, CDR2 SQIVND (reference sequence). The CDR3 is 11 amino acids. CDR3 DNA: TGTGCCAGTAGTATGGGGGCTGAAGCTTTCTTT. Amino acids: CASSMGAEAFF. The complete variable domain, with remaining parts taken from reference TRBV19 and TRBJ1-1, reads DGGITQSPKYLFRKEGQNVTLSCEQNLNHDAMYWYRQDPGQGLRLIYYSQIVNDFQKGDIAEGYSVSREKKESFPLTVTSAQKNPTAFYLCASSMGAEAFFGQGTRLTVV.

The rearrangement uses TRBV28 and TRBJ2-1; D is uncertain. The CDR3 is 14 amino acids. V lost 2 bases to trimming and J lost 5 bases, with 10 bases between them. Per germline, CDR1 MDHEN and CDR2 SYDVKM. The CDR3 loop is CASSLVGGNNEQFF. The CDR3, as DNA: TGTGCCAGCAGTTTAGTGGGCGGTAACAATGAGCAGTTCTTC.

The chain employs TRBV25-1 and TRBJ2-7; 7 positions agree with TRBD2. The ends lost 3 bases at V and 0 bases at J; junction bases unmatched: 5. Germline V gene data show CDR1 as MGHDK and CDR2 as SYGVNS. CDR3 size: 15 residues. CDR3 region: CASSDPGTNSYEQYF. The CDR3 nucleotides are TGTGCCAGCAGTGATCCCGGGACTAACTCCTACGAGCAGTACTTC.

The rearrangement uses TRBV10-3 and TRBJ1-2; perhaps TRBD1 as D (6 bases). The CDR3 runs to 13 residues. Germline CDR1 is ENHRY and CDR2 is SYGVKD. Trimming took 11 bases from V and 4 from J, leaving 17 bases between them. CDR3 bases: TGTGCCGGCAGTTTAGGGGGGGGCTATGGCTACACCTTC. It is translated as CAGSLGGGYGYTF.